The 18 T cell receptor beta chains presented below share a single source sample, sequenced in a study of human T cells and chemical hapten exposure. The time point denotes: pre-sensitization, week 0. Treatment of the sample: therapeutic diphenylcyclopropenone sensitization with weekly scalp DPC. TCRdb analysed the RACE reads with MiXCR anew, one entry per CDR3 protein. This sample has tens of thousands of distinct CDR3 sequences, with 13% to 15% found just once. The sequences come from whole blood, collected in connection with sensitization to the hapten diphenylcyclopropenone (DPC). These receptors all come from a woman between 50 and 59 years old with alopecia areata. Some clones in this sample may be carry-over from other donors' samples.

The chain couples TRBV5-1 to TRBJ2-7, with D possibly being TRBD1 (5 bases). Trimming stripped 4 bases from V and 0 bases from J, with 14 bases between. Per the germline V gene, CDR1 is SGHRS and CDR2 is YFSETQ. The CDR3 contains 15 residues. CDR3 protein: CASSTPTVSSYEQYF. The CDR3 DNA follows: TGCGCCAGCAGCACTCCGACAGTGAGCTCCTACGAGCAGTACTTC.

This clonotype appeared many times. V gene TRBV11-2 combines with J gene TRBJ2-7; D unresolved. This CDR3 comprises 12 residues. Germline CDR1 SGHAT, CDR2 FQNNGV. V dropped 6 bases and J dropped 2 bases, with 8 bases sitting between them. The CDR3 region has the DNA TGTGCCAGCAGTTATCCCACCTACGAGCAGTACTTC. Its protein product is CASSYPTYEQYF.

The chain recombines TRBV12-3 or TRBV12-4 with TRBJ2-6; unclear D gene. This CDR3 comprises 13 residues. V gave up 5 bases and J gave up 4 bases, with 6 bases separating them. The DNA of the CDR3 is TGTGCCAGCAGTCTTCTGGGGGCCAACGTCCTGACTTTC. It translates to CASSLLGANVLTF.

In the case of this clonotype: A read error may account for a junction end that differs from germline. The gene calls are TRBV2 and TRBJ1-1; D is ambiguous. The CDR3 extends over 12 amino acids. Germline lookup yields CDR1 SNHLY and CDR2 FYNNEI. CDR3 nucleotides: TGTGCCAGCCGTGATGTTAACACTGAAGCTTTCTTT. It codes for CASRDVNTEAFF.

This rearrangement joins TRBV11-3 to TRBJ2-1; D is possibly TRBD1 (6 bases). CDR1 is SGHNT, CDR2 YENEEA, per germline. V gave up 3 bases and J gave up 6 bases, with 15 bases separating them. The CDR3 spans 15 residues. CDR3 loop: CASSLGAQYGNEQFF. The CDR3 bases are TGTGCCAGCAGCTTGGGGGCCCAGTATGGCAATGAGCAGTTCTTC.

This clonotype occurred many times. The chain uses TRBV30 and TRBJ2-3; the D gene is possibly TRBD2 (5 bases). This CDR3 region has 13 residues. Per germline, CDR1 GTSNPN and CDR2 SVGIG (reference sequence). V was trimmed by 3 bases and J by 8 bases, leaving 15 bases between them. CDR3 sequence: CAWSLGSLGTQYF. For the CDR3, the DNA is TGTGCCTGGAGCCTTGGGAGCTTGGGTACGCAGTATTTT.

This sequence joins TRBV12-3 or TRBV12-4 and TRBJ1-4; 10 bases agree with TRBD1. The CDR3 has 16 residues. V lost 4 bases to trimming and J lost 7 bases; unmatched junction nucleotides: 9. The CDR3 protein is CASSSGTGVVGEKLFF. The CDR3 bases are TGTGCCAGCAGTTCCGGGACAGGGGTCGTTGGTGAAAAACTGTTTTTT.

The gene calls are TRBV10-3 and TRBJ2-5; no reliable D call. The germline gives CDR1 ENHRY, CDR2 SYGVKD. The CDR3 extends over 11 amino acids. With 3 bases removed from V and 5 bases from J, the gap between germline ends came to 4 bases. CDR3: CAISDVETQYF. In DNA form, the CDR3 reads TGTGCCATCAGTGACGTGGAGACCCAGTACTTC.

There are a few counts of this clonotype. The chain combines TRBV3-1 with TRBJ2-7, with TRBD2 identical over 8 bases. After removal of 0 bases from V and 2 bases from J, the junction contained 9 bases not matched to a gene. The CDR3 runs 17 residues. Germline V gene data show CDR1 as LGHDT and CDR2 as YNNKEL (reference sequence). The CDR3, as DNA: TGTGCCAGCAGCCAAGATAAATTGCGGGAGGCCGCCTACGAGCAGTACTTC. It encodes CASSQDKLREAAYEQYF.

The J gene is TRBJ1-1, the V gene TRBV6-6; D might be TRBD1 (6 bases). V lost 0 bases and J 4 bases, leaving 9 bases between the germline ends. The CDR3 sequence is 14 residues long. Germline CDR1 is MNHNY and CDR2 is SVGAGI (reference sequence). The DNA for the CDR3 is TGTGCCAGCAGTTACTCCGGGGGCCCCACTGAAGCTTTCTTT. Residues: CASSYSGGPTEAFF.

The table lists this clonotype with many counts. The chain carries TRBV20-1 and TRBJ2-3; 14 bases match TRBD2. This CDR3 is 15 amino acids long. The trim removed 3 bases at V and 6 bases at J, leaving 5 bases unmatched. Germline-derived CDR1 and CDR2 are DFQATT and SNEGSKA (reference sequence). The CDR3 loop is CSASRGLAGADTQYF. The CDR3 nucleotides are TGCAGTGCTAGTCGGGGACTAGCGGGGGCGGATACGCAGTATTTT.

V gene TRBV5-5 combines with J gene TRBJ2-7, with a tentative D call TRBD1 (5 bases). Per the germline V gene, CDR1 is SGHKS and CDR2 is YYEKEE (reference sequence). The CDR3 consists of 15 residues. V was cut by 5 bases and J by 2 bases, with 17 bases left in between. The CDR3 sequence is CASSQTRTSTYEQYF. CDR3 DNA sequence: TGTGCCAGCAGTCAAACCAGGACATCTACCTACGAGCAGTACTTC.

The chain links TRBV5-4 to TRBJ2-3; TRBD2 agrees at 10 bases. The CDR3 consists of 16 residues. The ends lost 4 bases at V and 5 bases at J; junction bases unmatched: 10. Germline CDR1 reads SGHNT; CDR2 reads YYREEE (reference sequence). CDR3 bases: TGTGCCAGCAGCCTATCAGCGGGAGGGCGGGGAGATACGCAGTATTTT. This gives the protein CASSLSAGGRGDTQYF.

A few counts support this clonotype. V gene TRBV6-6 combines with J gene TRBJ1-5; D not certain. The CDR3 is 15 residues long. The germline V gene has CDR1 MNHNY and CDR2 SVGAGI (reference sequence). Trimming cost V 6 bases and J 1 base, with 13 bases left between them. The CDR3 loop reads CASRYLKASNQPQHF. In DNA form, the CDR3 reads TGTGCCAGCAGGTACCTAAAAGCAAGCAATCAGCCCCAGCATTTT.

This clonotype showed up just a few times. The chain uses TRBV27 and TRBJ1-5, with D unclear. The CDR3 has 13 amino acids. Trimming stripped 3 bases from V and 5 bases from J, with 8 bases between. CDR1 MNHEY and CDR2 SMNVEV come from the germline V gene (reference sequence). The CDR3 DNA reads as TGTGCCAGCAGTTTGCGGATAGATCAGCCCCAGCATTTT. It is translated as CASSLRIDQPQHF.

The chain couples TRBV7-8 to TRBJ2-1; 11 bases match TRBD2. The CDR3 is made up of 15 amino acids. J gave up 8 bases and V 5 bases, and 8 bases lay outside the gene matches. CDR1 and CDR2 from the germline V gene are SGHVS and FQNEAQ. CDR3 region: CASSTTSGSFDEQFF. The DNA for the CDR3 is TGTGCCAGCAGCACAACTAGCGGGAGTTTTGATGAGCAGTTCTTC.

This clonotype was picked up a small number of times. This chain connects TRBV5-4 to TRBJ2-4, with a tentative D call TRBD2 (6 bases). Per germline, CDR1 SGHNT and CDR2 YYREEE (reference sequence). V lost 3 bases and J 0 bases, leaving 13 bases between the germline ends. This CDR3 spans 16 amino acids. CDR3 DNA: TGTGCCAGCAGCTGGGAACCCGGGGGAGCCAAAAACATTCAGTACTTC. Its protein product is CASSWEPGGAKNIQYF.

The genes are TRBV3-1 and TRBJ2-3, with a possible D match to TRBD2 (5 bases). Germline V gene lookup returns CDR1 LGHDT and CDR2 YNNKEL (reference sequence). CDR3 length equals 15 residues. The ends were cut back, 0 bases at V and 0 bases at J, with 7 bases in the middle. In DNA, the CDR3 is TGTGCCAGCAGCCAAGAAAAGCGGAGCACAGATACGCAGTATTTT. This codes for CASSQEKRSTDTQYF.